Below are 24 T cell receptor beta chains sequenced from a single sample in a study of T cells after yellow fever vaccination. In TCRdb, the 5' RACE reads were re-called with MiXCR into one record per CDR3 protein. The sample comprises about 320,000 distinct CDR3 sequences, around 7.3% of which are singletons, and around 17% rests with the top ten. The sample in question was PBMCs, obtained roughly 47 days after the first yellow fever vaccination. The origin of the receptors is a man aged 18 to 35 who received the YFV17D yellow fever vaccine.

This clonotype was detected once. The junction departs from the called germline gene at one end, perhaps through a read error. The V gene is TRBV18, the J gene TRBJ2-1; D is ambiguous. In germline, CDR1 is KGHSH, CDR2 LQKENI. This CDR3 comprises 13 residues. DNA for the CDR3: TGTGCCAGCTCATCGAGCCCCCGGAATGTGCAGTTCTTC. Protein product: CASSSSPRNVQFF.

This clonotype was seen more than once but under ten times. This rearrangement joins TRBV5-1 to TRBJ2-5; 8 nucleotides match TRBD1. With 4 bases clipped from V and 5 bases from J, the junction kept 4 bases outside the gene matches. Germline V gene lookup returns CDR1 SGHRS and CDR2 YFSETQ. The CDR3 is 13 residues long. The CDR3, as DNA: TGCGCCAGCAGCGGCGGACAGGGTGAGACCCAGTACTTC. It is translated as CASSGGQGETQYF.

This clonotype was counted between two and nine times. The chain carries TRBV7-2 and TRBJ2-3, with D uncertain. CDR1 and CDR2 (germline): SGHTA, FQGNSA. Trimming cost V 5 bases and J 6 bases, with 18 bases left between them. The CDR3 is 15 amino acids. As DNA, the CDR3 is TGTGCCAGCAGCCGCCTTAATTTAGCACCGGATACGCAGTATTTT. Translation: CASSRLNLAPDTQYF.

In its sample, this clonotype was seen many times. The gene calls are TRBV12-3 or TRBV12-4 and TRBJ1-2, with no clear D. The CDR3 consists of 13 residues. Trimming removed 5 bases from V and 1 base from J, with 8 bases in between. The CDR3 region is CASSQTLNYGYTF. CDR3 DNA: TGTGCCAGCAGTCAGACACTTAACTATGGCTACACCTTC.

DNA of the CDR3: TGTGCCAGCACCGCCCCTTGGCGGACAGGGGGCAACTCAGATACGCAGTATTTT. Its translation is CASTAPWRTGGNSDTQYF. The chain recombines TRBV6-1 with TRBJ2-3; 11 bases map to TRBD1. CDR3 length equals 18 residues. V shed 7 bases, J shed 4 bases, and the junction held 16 bases outside the gene matches. In germline, CDR1 is MNHNS, CDR2 SASEGT.

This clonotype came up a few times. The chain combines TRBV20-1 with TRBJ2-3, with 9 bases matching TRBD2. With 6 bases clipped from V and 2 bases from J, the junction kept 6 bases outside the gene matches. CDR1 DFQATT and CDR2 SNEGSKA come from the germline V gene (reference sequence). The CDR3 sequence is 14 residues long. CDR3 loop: CSAAGGINTDTQYF. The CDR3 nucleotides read TGCAGTGCCGCGGGGGGGATAAACACAGATACGCAGTATTTT.

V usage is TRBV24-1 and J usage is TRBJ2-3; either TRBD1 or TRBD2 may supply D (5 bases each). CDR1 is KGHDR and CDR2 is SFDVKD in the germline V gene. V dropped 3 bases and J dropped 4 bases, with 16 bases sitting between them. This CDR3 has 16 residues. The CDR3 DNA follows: TGTGCCACCAGTGATGGTGGGGCCGTGGGAGCAGATACGCAGTATTTT. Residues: CATSDGGAVGADTQYF.

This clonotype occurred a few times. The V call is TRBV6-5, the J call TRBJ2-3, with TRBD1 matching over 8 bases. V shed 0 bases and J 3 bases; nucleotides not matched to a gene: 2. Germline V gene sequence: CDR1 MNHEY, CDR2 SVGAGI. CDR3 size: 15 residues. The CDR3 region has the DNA TGTGCCAGCAGTTACTCGACAGGGGAGACAGATACGCAGTATTTT. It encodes CASSYSTGETDTQYF.

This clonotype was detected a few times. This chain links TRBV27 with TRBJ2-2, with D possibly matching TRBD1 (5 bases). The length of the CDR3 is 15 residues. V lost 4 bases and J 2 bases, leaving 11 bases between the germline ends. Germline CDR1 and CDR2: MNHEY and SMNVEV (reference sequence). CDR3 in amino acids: CASSWADSNTGELFF. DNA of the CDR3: TGTGCCAGCAGTTGGGCAGACAGCAACACCGGGGAGCTGTTTTTT.

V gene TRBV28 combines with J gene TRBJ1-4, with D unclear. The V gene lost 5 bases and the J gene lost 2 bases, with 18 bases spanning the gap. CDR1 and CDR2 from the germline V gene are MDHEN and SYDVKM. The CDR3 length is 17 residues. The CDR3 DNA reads TGTGCCAGCAGTCCCCCGATCGTAGGCTTTACTAATGAAAAACTGTTTTTT. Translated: CASSPPIVGFTNEKLFF.

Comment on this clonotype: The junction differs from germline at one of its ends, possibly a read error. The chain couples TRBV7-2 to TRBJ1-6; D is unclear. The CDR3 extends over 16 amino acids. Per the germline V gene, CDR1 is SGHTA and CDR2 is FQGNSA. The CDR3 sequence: CASSLDAISYNSPLHF. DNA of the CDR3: TGTGCCAGCAGTTTAGACGCGATCTCCTATAATTCACCCCTCCACTTT.

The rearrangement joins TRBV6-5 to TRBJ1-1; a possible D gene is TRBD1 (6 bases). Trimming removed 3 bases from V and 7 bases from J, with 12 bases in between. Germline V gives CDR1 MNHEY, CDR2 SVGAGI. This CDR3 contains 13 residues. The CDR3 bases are TGTGCCAGCAGTTATGTGCAGACAGGTGAAGCTTTCTTT. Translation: CASSYVQTGEAFF.

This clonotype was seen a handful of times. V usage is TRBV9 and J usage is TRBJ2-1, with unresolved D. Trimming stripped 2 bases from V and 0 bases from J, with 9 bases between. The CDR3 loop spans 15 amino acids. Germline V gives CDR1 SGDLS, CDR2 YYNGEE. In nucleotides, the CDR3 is TGTGCCAGCAGCGTCGGCAGGAGCTCCTACAATGAGCAGTTCTTC. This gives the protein CASSVGRSSYNEQFF.

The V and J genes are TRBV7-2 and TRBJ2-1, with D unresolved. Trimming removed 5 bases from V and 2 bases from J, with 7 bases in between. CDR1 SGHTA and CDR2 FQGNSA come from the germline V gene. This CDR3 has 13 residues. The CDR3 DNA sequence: TGTGCCAGCAGCCAAGTCCCCTACAATGAGCAGTTCTTC. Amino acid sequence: CASSQVPYNEQFF.

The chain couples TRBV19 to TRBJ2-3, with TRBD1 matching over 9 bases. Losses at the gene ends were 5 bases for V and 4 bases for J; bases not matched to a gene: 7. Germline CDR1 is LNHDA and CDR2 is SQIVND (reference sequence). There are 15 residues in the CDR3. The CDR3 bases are TGTGCCAGTAGTCCCCGGACAGGGGTATCAGATACGCAGTATTTT. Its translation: CASSPRTGVSDTQYF. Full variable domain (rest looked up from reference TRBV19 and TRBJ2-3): DGGITQSPKYLFRKEGQNVTLSCEQNLNHDAMYWYRQDPGQGLRLIYYSQIVNDFQKGDIAEGYSVSREKKESFPLTVTSAQKNPTAFYLCASSPRTGVSDTQYFGPGTRLTVL.

In nucleotides, the CDR3 is TGCGCCAGCAGCTCAACTAGCGGGGGGGAAAATGAGCAGTTCTTC. Encoded protein: CASSSTSGGENEQFF. This chain joins TRBV10-1 and TRBJ2-1, with TRBD2 matching 13 bases. Germline values: CDR1 WNHNN, CDR2 SYGVQD (reference sequence). The CDR3 runs to 15 residues. V lost 6 bases and J lost 7; bases outside the gene matches: 6.

The CDR3 region has the DNA TGTGCCACCAGTGAATCCGGGACAGGGTTTAAGGAGACCCAGTACTTC. Amino acids: CATSESGTGFKETQYF. V is TRBV24-1 and J is TRBJ2-5; 9 bases match TRBD1. Germline V CDR1 and CDR2: KGHDR, SFDVKD. The CDR3 contains 16 residues. Losses at the gene ends were 4 bases for V and 5 bases for J; bases not matched to a gene: 10.

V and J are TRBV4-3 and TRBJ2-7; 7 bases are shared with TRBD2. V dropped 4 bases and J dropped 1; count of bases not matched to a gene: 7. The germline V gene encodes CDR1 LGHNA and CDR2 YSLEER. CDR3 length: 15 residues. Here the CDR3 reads CASSLGTTQSYEQYF. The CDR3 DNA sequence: TGCGCCAGCAGCCTGGGGACTACCCAATCCTACGAGCAGTACTTC.

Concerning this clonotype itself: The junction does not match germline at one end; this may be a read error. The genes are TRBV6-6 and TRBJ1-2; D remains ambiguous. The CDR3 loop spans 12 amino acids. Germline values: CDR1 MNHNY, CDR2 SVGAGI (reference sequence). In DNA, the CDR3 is TGTTCCAGCGATAGACGGGGAACGGGCTACACCTTC. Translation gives CSSDRRGTGYTF.

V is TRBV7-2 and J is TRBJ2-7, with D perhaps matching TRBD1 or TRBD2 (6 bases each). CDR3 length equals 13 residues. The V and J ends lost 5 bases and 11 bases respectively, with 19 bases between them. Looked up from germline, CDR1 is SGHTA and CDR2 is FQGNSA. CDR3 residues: CASSPRGAGTEYF. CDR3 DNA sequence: TGTGCCAGCAGCCCTAGGGGGGCCGGCACAGAGTACTTC. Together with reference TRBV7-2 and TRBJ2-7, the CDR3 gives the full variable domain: GAGVSQSPSNKVTEKGKDVELRCDPISGHTALYWYRQSLGQGLEFLIYFQGNSAPDKSGLPSDRFSAERTGGSVSTLTIQRTQQEDSAVYLCASSPRGAGTEYFGPGTRLTVT.

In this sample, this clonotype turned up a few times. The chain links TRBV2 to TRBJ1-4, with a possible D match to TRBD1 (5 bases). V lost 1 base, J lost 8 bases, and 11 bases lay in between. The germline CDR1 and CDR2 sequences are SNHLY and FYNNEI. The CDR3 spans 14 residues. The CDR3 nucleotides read TGTGCCAGCAGTGAAGTGACAGCGGGGGAAAAACTGTTTTTT. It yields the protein CASSEVTAGEKLFF.

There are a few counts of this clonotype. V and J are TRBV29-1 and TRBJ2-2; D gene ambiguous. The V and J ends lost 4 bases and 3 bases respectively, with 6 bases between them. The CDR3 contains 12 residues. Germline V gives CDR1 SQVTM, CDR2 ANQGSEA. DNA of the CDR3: TGCAGCGTTGTGGGATACACCGGGGAGCTGTTTTTT. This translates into CSVVGYTGELFF.

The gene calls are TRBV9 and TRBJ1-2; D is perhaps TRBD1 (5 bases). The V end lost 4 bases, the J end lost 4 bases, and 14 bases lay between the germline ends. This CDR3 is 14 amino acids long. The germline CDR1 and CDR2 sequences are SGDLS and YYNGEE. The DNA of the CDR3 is TGTGCCAGCAGCCCCAGGGAGTGGGCCTATGGCTACACCTTC. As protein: CASSPREWAYGYTF.

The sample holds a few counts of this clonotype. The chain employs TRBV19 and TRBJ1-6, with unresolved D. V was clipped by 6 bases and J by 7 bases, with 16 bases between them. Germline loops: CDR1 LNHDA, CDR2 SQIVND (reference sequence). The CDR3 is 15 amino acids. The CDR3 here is CASRTEFPRNSPLHF. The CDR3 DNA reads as TGTGCCAGTAGAACAGAGTTCCCACGGAATTCACCCCTCCACTTT.